Each of the 26 T cell receptor beta chains below was sequenced from the same sample in a study of T cell responses to AZD1222 COVID-19 vaccine. The assay was immunoSEQ multiplex PCR, and TCRdb's table has in-frame clones only and misses some. Seen here are 100,000 to 150,000 clones, 75% to 90% observed once, and the top ten hold over 8.5%. The sequencing used peripheral blood, collected on day 0 of MenACWY control vaccination. These receptors were taken from an adult in good health.

This sequence joins TRBV24-1 and TRBJ1-4; 8 bases agree with TRBD1. CDR1 KGHDR and CDR2 SFDVKD come from the germline V gene. The CDR3 totals 13 residues. J lost 8 bases, V lost 5 bases, and 3 bases had no gene match. The CDR3 coding sequence is TGTGCCACCAGTGGTCAGGGGGCCGAAAAACTGTTTTTT. Translation gives CATSGQGAEKLFF.

A single count supports this clone. The chain links TRBV5-4 to TRBJ2-3; weak D call: TRBD1 (6 bases). V gave up 0 bases and J gave up 7 bases, with 9 bases separating them. CDR3 length: 13 amino acids. Germline assignment: CDR1 SGHNT and CDR2 YYREEE (reference sequence). CDR3 bases: TGTGCCAGCAGCTTGGCAGGGGCAAATACGCAGTATTTT. Translation: CASSLAGANTQYF.

The chain combines TRBV5-6 with TRBJ1-2; 12 positions match TRBD1. Germline values: CDR1 SGHDT, CDR2 YYEEEE. V was clipped by 4 bases and J by 4 bases; unmatched bases: 2. The CDR3 runs 14 residues. DNA of the CDR3: TGTGCCAGCAGCCAGGGACAGGGGGCCTATGGCTACACCTTC. Translation gives CASSQGQGAYGYTF.

The V and J genes are TRBV4-2 and TRBJ2-2; 8 bases align to TRBD1. The CDR3 length is 16 residues. Trimming at V came to 5 bases and at J to 6 bases, leaving 11 bases not matched to a gene. Germline V CDR1 and CDR2: LGHNA, YNFKEQ. CDR3 residues: CASSFPSDRGSGELFF. Here the CDR3 DNA reads TGTGCCAGCAGCTTCCCCTCCGACAGGGGATCCGGGGAGCTGTTTTTT.

The chain carries TRBV24-1 and TRBJ2-1; 8 bases fit TRBD2. The J segment lost 6 bases and the V segment lost 3 bases, leaving 6 bases of the junction unmatched. The germline V gene encodes CDR1 KGHDR and CDR2 SFDVKD. The CDR3 is 15 amino acids. CDR3 region: CATSDARSGGNEQFF. The CDR3 nucleotides read TGTGCCACCAGTGATGCCCGAAGCGGGGGCAATGAGCAGTTCTTC.

This clone was counted only a few times. The V and J genes are TRBV6-1 and TRBJ2-1; 16 bases map to TRBD2. V shed 3 bases and J 4 bases; nucleotides not matched to a gene: 6. The CDR3 runs 18 residues. Germline CDR1 is MNHNS and CDR2 is SASEGT. CDR3: CASSDLGLAGGAYNEQFF. DNA of the CDR3: TGTGCCAGCAGTGATTTGGGACTAGCGGGAGGGGCTTACAATGAGCAGTTCTTC.

The chain employs TRBV11-1 and TRBJ1-1; D gene uncertain. Trimming stripped 5 bases from V and 1 base from J, with 2 bases between. This CDR3 has 11 amino acids. Germline lookup yields CDR1 SGHAT and CDR2 FQDESV (reference sequence). CDR3 sequence (DNA): TGTGCCAGCAGCCGGAACACTGAAGCTTTCTTT. Protein sequence: CASSRNTEAFF. The entire variable domain, with the rest obtained from reference TRBV11-1 and TRBJ1-1, is as follows: EAEVAQSPRYKITEKSQAVAFWCDPISGHATLYWYRQILGQGPELLVQFQDESVVDDSQLPKDRFSAERLKGVDSTLKIQPAELGDSAMYLCASSRNTEAFFGQGTRLTVV.

This clone was picked up one time. The chain has TRBV7-2 and TRBJ2-7, with a tentative D call TRBD2 (5 bases). Germline assignment: CDR1 SGHTA and CDR2 FQGNSA. This CDR3 is built from 15 residues. V lost 4 bases and J 3 bases, leaving 16 bases between the germline ends. CDR3 sequence: CASSSPGVALYEQYF. CDR3 sequence (DNA): TGTGCCAGCAGCTCCCCCGGGGTGGCGCTCTACGAGCAGTACTTC. Combining the CDR3 with reference TRBV7-2 and TRBJ2-7 gives the whole variable domain GAGVSQSPSNKVTEKGKDVELRCDPISGHTALYWYRQSLGQGLEFLIYFQGNSAPDKSGLPSDRFSAERTGGSVSTLTIQRTQQEDSAVYLCASSSPGVALYEQYFGPGTRLTVT.

This chain uses TRBV13 with TRBJ2-7; D perhaps matches TRBD2 (6 bases). CDR3 length: 15 residues. The germline V gene has CDR1 PRHDT and CDR2 FYEKMQ (reference sequence). Trimming removed 2 bases at V and 3 bases at J, with 14 bases between. The CDR3 DNA reads as TGTGCCAGCAGCTTACTGACTTGGGGGGACTACGAGCAGTACTTC. Translation gives CASSLLTWGDYEQYF.

The chain carries TRBV18 and TRBJ1-2, with D possibly being TRBD1 (6 bases). The V end was cut by 2 bases, the J end by 1 base, with 8 bases between. Germline CDR1 reads KGHSH; CDR2 reads LQKENI. The CDR3 extends over 14 amino acids. The CDR3 here is CASSPRGDNYGYTF. The CDR3 DNA reads TGTGCCAGCTCACCAAGGGGGGATAACTATGGCTACACCTTC.

The V and J genes are TRBV5-4 and TRBJ2-3, with unresolved D. Germline V gives CDR1 SGHNT, CDR2 YYREEE (reference sequence). V was shortened by 0 bases and J by 2 bases, with 10 bases between the two germline ends. The CDR3 consists of 15 residues. Written as DNA, the CDR3 is TGTGCCAGCAGCTTGGTGGCGACGTTCACAGATACGCAGTATTTT. Translation gives CASSLVATFTDTQYF.

The CDR3 sequence: CASSRNLQGHSGYTF. The CDR3, as DNA: TGTGCCAGCAGCAGAAACCTACAGGGGCATAGTGGCTACACCTTC. The V call is TRBV11-2, the J call TRBJ1-2, with TRBD1 identical over 7 bases. V trimming: 5 bases; J trimming: 7 bases; junction bases outside the gene matches: 13. The CDR3 covers 15 residues. CDR1 and CDR2 (germline): SGHAT, FQNNGV. The whole variable domain, filled in from reference TRBV11-2 and TRBJ1-2, reads EAGVAQSPRYKIIEKRQSVAFWCNPISGHATLYWYQQILGQGPKLLIQFQNNGVVDDSQLPKDRFSAERLKGVDSTLKIQPAKLEDSAVYLCASSRNLQGHSGYTFGSGTRLTVV.

The chain links TRBV10-3 to TRBJ2-2, with D unresolved. The CDR3 consists of 14 residues. In germline, CDR1 is ENHRY, CDR2 SYGVKD. Trimming took off 5 bases at V and 2 bases at J, with 9 bases between the two ends. CDR3 amino acids: CAISSAPNTGELFF. CDR3 in DNA: TGTGCCATCAGTTCGGCACCAAACACCGGGGAGCTGTTTTTT.

This rearrangement joins TRBV6-6 to TRBJ2-7, with a weak D call TRBD1 (6 bases). Germline V gives CDR1 MNHNY, CDR2 SVGAGI (reference sequence). This CDR3 has 13 amino acids. The V end lost 5 bases, the J end lost 6 bases, and 14 bases lay between the germline ends. In DNA form, the CDR3 reads TGTGCCAGCAGTAATCAGGGGCTCGGCGAGCAGTACTTC. Amino acid sequence: CASSNQGLGEQYF.

The V and J genes are TRBV19 and TRBJ1-2, with TRBD1 matching over 7 bases. V trimming: 1 base; J trimming: 4 bases; junction bases outside the gene matches: 3. Germline values: CDR1 LNHDA, CDR2 SQIVND (reference sequence). CDR3 length equals 14 residues. CDR3 DNA sequence: TGTGCCAGTAGTATAGCAGGGGGTGGCTATGGCTACACCTTC. Its translation is CASSIAGGGYGYTF.

Concerning this clone: The same CDR3 arises from other DNA sequences in this sample as well. CDR3 coding DNA: TGTGCCAGTAGTATCGGCACCGGGGAGCTGTTTTTT. Translating gives CASSIGTGELFF. This sequence joins TRBV19 and TRBJ2-2; D gene ambiguous. The CDR3 loop spans 12 amino acids. V lost 3 bases and J lost 4, with 3 bases in between. CDR1 is LNHDA and CDR2 is SQIVND in the germline V gene (reference sequence).

The chain uses TRBV6-5 and TRBJ2-7; D is uncertain. Looked up from germline, CDR1 is MNHEY and CDR2 is SVGAGI. V lost 2 bases to trimming and J lost 7 bases, with 15 bases between them. The length of the CDR3 is 14 residues. The CDR3 loop is CASSYRASAREQYF. The CDR3 DNA follows: TGTGCCAGCAGTTACCGGGCCTCGGCAAGGGAGCAGTACTTC.

The rearrangement links TRBV12-3 or TRBV12-4 to TRBJ2-3; no definite D call. The V end was cut by 3 bases, the J end by 4 bases, with 8 bases between. This CDR3 has 13 amino acids. As DNA, the CDR3 is TGTGCCAGCAGTTTGACGAGACCAGATACGCAGTATTTT. This translates into CASSLTRPDTQYF.

The rearrangement links TRBV10-3 to TRBJ2-7; 8 positions match TRBD2. V was pared by 4 bases and J by 7 bases, with 6 bases of the junction left unmatched. In germline, CDR1 is ENHRY, CDR2 SYGVKD. The CDR3 is made up of 13 amino acids. This CDR3 is CAISATAGGEQYF. The CDR3 DNA reads TGTGCCATCAGTGCCACCGCGGGGGGTGAGCAGTACTTC.

The rearrangement joins TRBV5-1 to TRBJ1-1; D call uncertain. V dropped 4 bases and J dropped 3 bases, with 13 bases sitting between them. Per germline, CDR1 SGHRS and CDR2 YFSETQ. The CDR3 has 14 amino acids. CDR3 region: CASSLPAPYTEAFF. CDR3 coding DNA: TGCGCCAGCAGCCTACCTGCGCCATACACTGAAGCTTTCTTT.

This rearrangement joins TRBV6-5 to TRBJ1-2; TRBD1 might be the D (6 bases). The CDR3 runs 13 residues. Germline V gene data show CDR1 as MNHEY and CDR2 as SVGAGI. V was cut by 6 bases and J by 7 bases, with 15 bases left in between. The CDR3 bases are TGTGCCAGCAGCGGTATACAGGGTTTTGGCTACACCTTC. It translates to CASSGIQGFGYTF.

In this sample, this clone turned up many times. This chain links TRBV3-1 (or the pseudogene TRBV3-2) with TRBJ2-7; 9 bases align to TRBD1. Germline V gene data show CDR1 as LGHDT and CDR2 as YNNKEL (reference sequence). V lost 3 bases and J lost 4; bases outside the gene matches: 7. The length of the CDR3 is 15 residues. The CDR3 region has the DNA TGTGCCAGCAGCCATCCGGGACAGGGTTTTTACGAGCAGTACTTC. This encodes CASSHPGQGFYEQYF.

The V call is TRBV11-3, the J call TRBJ2-1; TRBD2 matches at 9 bases. V shed 3 bases, J shed 4 bases, and the junction held 4 bases outside the gene matches. Germline loops: CDR1 SGHNT, CDR2 YENEEA. The CDR3 consists of 15 residues. Here the CDR3 reads CASSFLREGYNEQFF. CDR3 DNA: TGTGCCAGCAGCTTTTTGCGGGAGGGGTACAATGAGCAGTTCTTC.

The rearrangement uses TRBV24-1 and TRBJ1-6; D may be TRBD1 (5 bases). This CDR3 region has 17 residues. The V end was cut by 3 bases, the J end by 0 bases, with 11 bases between. CDR1 is KGHDR and CDR2 is SFDVKD in the germline V gene. Written as DNA, the CDR3 is TGTGCCACCAGTGATACCCCAGGGAGCTCCTATAATTCACCCCTCCACTTT. This gives the protein CATSDTPGSSYNSPLHF.

The chain links TRBV30 to TRBJ1-1; no reliable D call. CDR1 is GTSNPN and CDR2 is SVGIG in the germline V gene (reference sequence). The CDR3 is 11 residues long. With 3 bases removed from V and 8 bases from J, the gap between germline ends came to 10 bases. The CDR3 protein is CAWRFTAEAFF. The CDR3 DNA reads TGTGCCTGGAGATTTACGGCCGAAGCTTTCTTT.

The gene calls are TRBV12-3 or TRBV12-4 and TRBJ2-2; D uncertain. The CDR3 has 13 amino acids. V lost 4 bases, J lost 4 bases, and 7 bases lay in between. CDR3 in amino acids: CASSSTRTGELFF. CDR3 DNA: TGTGCCAGCAGTTCCACACGCACCGGGGAGCTGTTTTTT.